A single sample is the source of the 7 T cell receptor beta chains below, sequenced in a study of OX40 agonist ivuxolimab in advanced cancers. Only in-frame clones appear in the TCRdb table, and some are missing; sequencing was by immunoSEQ multiplex PCR. The top ten hold around 0.52% of the sample, which has approximately 91,000 clones, 87% seen once. This specimen was CD4+ or CD8+ T cells sorted from blood, taken in a trial of the OX40 agonist ivuxolimab. Receptor source: an adult with an advanced solid tumor such as melanoma, head and neck, liver or kidney cancer.

The chain carries TRBV28 and TRBJ1-5; D is unresolved. Germline V CDR1 and CDR2: MDHEN, SYDVKM. CDR3 length equals 11 residues. V lost 4 bases and J 5 bases, leaving 3 bases between the germline ends. The CDR3 DNA reads TGTGCCAGCAGTTCAGATCAGCCCCAGCATTTT. Translated, it gives CASSSDQPQHF. The complete variable domain, with remaining parts taken from reference TRBV28 and TRBJ1-5, reads DVKVTQSSRYLVKRTGEKVFLECVQDMDHENMFWYRQDPGLGLRLIYFSYDVKMKEKGDIPEGYSVSREKKERFSLILESASTNQTSMYLCASSSDQPQHFGDGTRLSIL.

The sample holds a few counts of this clone. The gene calls are TRBV19 and TRBJ1-5; D uncertain. The length of the CDR3 is 16 residues. CDR1 LNHDA and CDR2 SQIVND come from the germline V gene (reference sequence). Trimming pared 3 bases from V and 5 bases from J, leaving 17 bases between. The CDR3 sequence: CASSIGVRTGHQPQHF. The CDR3 region has the DNA TGTGCCAGTAGTATTGGGGTCAGGACGGGTCATCAGCCCCAGCATTTT.

V is TRBV9 and J is TRBJ2-3, with 8 bases identical to TRBD2. The junction had 3 bases not matched to a gene; V was cut back by 0 bases and J by 0 bases. The CDR3 contains 16 residues. Germline lookup yields CDR1 SGDLS and CDR2 YYNGEE. The CDR3 DNA is TGTGCCAGCAGCGTAGAGCCGGGGGGGAGCACAGATACGCAGTATTTT. This codes for CASSVEPGGSTDTQYF.

The J gene is TRBJ2-7, the V gene TRBV18, with 10 bases fitting TRBD1. Germline CDR1 and CDR2: KGHSH and LQKENI. The ends lost 6 bases at V and 1 base at J; junction bases unmatched: 3. The CDR3 is made up of 14 amino acids. The CDR3 sequence is CASSWDRGSYEQYF. CDR3 in DNA: TGTGCCAGCTCTTGGGACAGGGGTTCCTACGAGCAGTACTTC.

The V and J genes are TRBV27 and TRBJ1-5; D remains unclear. This CDR3 contains 15 residues. The V gene lost 3 bases and the J gene lost 0 bases, with 9 bases spanning the gap. The V gene's germline CDR1 is MNHEY and CDR2 SMNVEV (reference sequence). DNA for the CDR3: TGTGCCAGCAGTTTGGGCGCTGATAGCAATCAGCCCCAGCATTTT. It translates to CASSLGADSNQPQHF.

V is TRBV28 and J is TRBJ2-3; D unclear. Germline V gives CDR1 MDHEN, CDR2 SYDVKM. This CDR3 spans 13 amino acids. Trimming took 6 bases from V and 5 from J, leaving 12 bases between them. CDR3 in amino acids: CASSYGRGDTQYF. DNA for the CDR3: TGTGCCAGCAGCTATGGCAGAGGAGATACGCAGTATTTT.

This clone came up a few times. V and J are TRBV19 and TRBJ1-1, with a possible D match to TRBD1 (6 bases). The germline V and J ends were trimmed by 2 bases and 4 bases, with 11 bases remaining between them. This CDR3 has 14 amino acids. CDR1 is LNHDA, CDR2 SQIVND, per germline (reference sequence). For the CDR3, the DNA is TGTGCCAGTAGTATACAGGGGAGAGGCACTGAAGCTTTCTTT. It specifies CASSIQGRGTEAFF.